Following are 21 T cell receptor beta chains from one sample sequenced in a study of shared clonotypes between healthy human individuals. Here immunoSEQ multiplex PCR was the method, and the copy in TCRdb shows in-frame clones only, minus some. Of around 1,000,000 clones in the sample, approximately 75% are singletons; the top ten hold 0.89%. The sequenced sample consisted of memory CD4+ T cells from PBMCs. The sample's subset: CD45RA-negative fraction. All receptors come from a man younger than 35 in good health. Some clones in this sample may be carry-over from other donors' samples.

This rearrangement joins TRBV7-2 to TRBJ1-4; maybe TRBD1 (5 bases). The V end was cut by 3 bases, the J end by 1 base, with 9 bases between. Germline lookup yields CDR1 SGHTA and CDR2 FQGNSA. This CDR3 is built from 15 residues. The CDR3 sequence is CASSFGGGTNEKLFF. CDR3 DNA sequence: TGTGCCAGCAGCTTTGGGGGGGGAACTAATGAAAAACTGTTTTTT. Full variable domain (remainder filled in from reference TRBV7-2 and TRBJ1-4): GAGVSQSPSNKVTEKGKDVELRCDPISGHTALYWYRQSLGQGLEFLIYFQGNSAPDKSGLPSDRFSAERTGGSVSTLTIQRTQQEDSAVYLCASSFGGGTNEKLFFGSGTQLSVL.

V and J are TRBV28 and TRBJ1-2, with 7 bases identical to TRBD1. The CDR3 loop spans 16 amino acids. CDR1 MDHEN and CDR2 SYDVKM come from the germline V gene. Unmatched junction bases numbered 15, after V lost 8 bases and J lost 3 bases. The CDR3 region has the DNA TGTGCCAGCTCCCTGGGAAGGGGGCGCGGATACTATGGCTACACCTTC. Its protein is CASSLGRGRGYYGYTF.

The rearrangement uses TRBV6-5 and TRBJ1-1; a possible D gene is TRBD1 (5 bases). The ends were cut back, 10 bases at V and 1 base at J, with 13 bases in the middle. The CDR3 sequence is 13 residues long. Looked up from germline, CDR1 is MNHEY and CDR2 is SVGAGI. The CDR3 sequence: CATRGSGNTEAFF. As DNA, the CDR3 is TGTGCCACCCGGGGCTCGGGGAACACTGAAGCTTTCTTT.

The chain has TRBV7-9 and TRBJ2-1; 10 bases map to TRBD2. The CDR3 contains 13 residues. J was trimmed by 12 bases and V by 5 bases; bases with no gene match: 7. Germline values: CDR1 SEHNR, CDR2 FQNEAQ (reference sequence). CDR3 DNA sequence: TGTGCCAGCAGCCCCACTAGCGGGGCGCTGCAGTTCTTC. Its translation: CASSPTSGALQFF.

The chain has TRBV14 and TRBJ2-1; 14 nucleotides match TRBD2. Germline V gene lookup returns CDR1 SGHDN and CDR2 FVKESK. The CDR3 covers 17 residues. V lost 4 bases and J lost 5; bases outside the gene matches: 7. CDR3 in DNA: TGTGCCAGCAGCCCAAGACTAGCGGGAGGGAGAAACAATGAGCAGTTCTTC. It translates to CASSPRLAGGRNNEQFF.

This clone was counted a few times. The V and J genes are TRBV28 and TRBJ1-5; D is perhaps TRBD1 (6 bases). Trimming pared 5 bases from V and 5 bases from J, leaving 16 bases between. This CDR3 region has 15 residues. CDR1 and CDR2 (germline): MDHEN, SYDVKM. CDR3 bases: TGTGCCAGCAGTCCCGGCGGCAGGGGACATCAGCCCCAGCATTTT. It codes for CASSPGGRGHQPQHF.

The chain uses TRBV28 and TRBJ2-7; D may correspond to TRBD1 or TRBD2 (5 bases each). This CDR3 is built from 12 residues. Germline CDR1 is MDHEN and CDR2 is SYDVKM. Trimming shortened V by 5 bases and J by 5 bases, and 10 bases separated the two germline ends. This CDR3 is CASSTGQDEQYF. In DNA, the CDR3 is TGTGCCAGCAGTACGGGGCAGGACGAGCAGTACTTC.

This chain uses TRBV27 with TRBJ2-1; D not resolved. The CDR3 has 13 residues. Germline values: CDR1 MNHEY, CDR2 SMNVEV (reference sequence). Between the trimmed V and J ends, which lost 5 bases and 9 bases, there was a span of 14 bases. The CDR3 protein is CASSIYPDGEQFF. In nucleotides, the CDR3 is TGTGCCAGCAGTATTTACCCGGACGGTGAGCAGTTCTTC.

This chain links TRBV6-4 with TRBJ2-1; the D gene is possibly TRBD1 (6 bases). The V gene lost 3 bases and the J gene lost 7 bases, with 10 bases spanning the gap. There are 13 residues in the CDR3. From germline, CDR1 is MRHNA and CDR2 SNTAGT. Here the CDR3 DNA reads TGTGCCAGCAGTGAGACAGGTTGGAATGAGCAGTTCTTC. It specifies CASSETGWNEQFF.

The rearrangement uses TRBV9 and TRBJ2-7; no reliable D call. Between the trimmed V and J ends, which lost 0 bases and 4 bases, there was a span of 11 bases. CDR1 and CDR2 (germline): SGDLS, YYNGEE. CDR3 length: 14 residues. The chain's CDR3 is CASSVGSSAYEQYF. The CDR3 DNA sequence: TGTGCCAGCAGCGTAGGCAGTTCGGCTTACGAGCAGTACTTC.

This clone was detected only a few times. The chain employs TRBV2 and TRBJ2-1; no clear D gene. The CDR3 extends over 12 amino acids. V was cut by 3 bases and J by 14 bases, with 14 bases left in between. Germline V lookup: CDR1 SNHLY, CDR2 FYNNEI. CDR3 amino acids: CASSDSGRRKFF. The CDR3, as DNA: TGTGCCAGCAGTGACTCAGGCCGGCGGAAGTTCTTC.

The V call is TRBV9, the J call TRBJ2-1; 9 bases are a match to TRBD2. V lost 4 bases and J lost 1; bases outside the gene matches: 6. The CDR3 loop spans 16 amino acids. Germline V gene data show CDR1 as SGDLS and CDR2 as YYNGEE. The CDR3 bases are TGTGCCAGCAGCCGGGTTGCGGGAGGGTCCTACAATGAGCAGTTCTTC. This gives the protein CASSRVAGGSYNEQFF.

This clone was picked up many times. This sample includes further DNA sequences coding for the same CDR3. The V and J genes are TRBV7-9 and TRBJ1-1, with D possibly matching TRBD1 (5 bases). This CDR3 comprises 14 residues. V shed 1 base and J shed 3 bases, with 9 bases lying between them. Germline-derived CDR1 and CDR2 are SEHNR and FQNEAQ (reference sequence). This CDR3 is CASSLVEGYTEAFF. CDR3 bases: TGTGCCAGCAGCTTAGTGGAGGGGTACACTGAAGCTTTCTTT. Using reference TRBV7-9 and TRBJ1-1 for the parts outside the CDR3, the full variable domain is DTGVSQNPRHKITKRGQNVTFRCDPISEHNRLYWYRQTLGQGPEFLTYFQNEAQLEKSRLLSDRFSAERPKGSFSTLEIQRTEQGDSAMYLCASSLVEGYTEAFFGQGTRLTVV.

This clone was seen only a few times. The chain links TRBV10-2 to TRBJ2-1; D not certain. Trimming left V 5 bases short and J 10 bases short, with 12 bases between. The V gene's germline CDR1 is WSHSY and CDR2 SAAADI. The CDR3 runs to 12 residues. The CDR3 DNA sequence: TGCGCCAGCAGTCGGGCAGCTGGGGAGCAGTTCTTC. Protein: CASSRAAGEQFF.

This chain connects TRBV18 to TRBJ1-1; TRBD1 aligns across 8 bases. The ends lost 2 bases at V and 1 base at J; junction bases unmatched: 3. Germline V gene lookup returns CDR1 KGHSH and CDR2 LQKENI. The CDR3 totals 15 residues. The CDR3 sequence: CASSPKGQGNTEAFF. The DNA for the CDR3 is TGTGCCAGCTCACCAAAAGGACAGGGGAACACTGAAGCTTTCTTT.

The genes are TRBV7-9 and TRBJ2-1; D remains ambiguous. V lost 5 bases and J lost 5, with 16 bases in between. The length of the CDR3 is 15 residues. From germline, CDR1 is SEHNR and CDR2 FQNEAQ (reference sequence). The CDR3 DNA reads as TGTGCCAGCAGCCCCCGGCCAGCGAGAGACAATGAGCAGTTCTTC. This encodes CASSPRPARDNEQFF.

The chain uses TRBV5-4 and TRBJ2-2; a possible D gene is TRBD2 (5 bases). The CDR3 consists of 17 residues. The ends were cut back, 2 bases at V and 0 bases at J, with 14 bases in the middle. Germline V gives CDR1 SGHNT, CDR2 YYREEE (reference sequence). The CDR3 region is CASSFRRSGANTGELFF. CDR3 bases: TGTGCCAGCAGCTTCCGGCGGAGCGGAGCGAACACCGGGGAGCTGTTTTTT.

This clone has a handful of counts. This sample includes further DNA sequences coding for the same CDR3. J is TRBJ2-5 and V is TRBV6-1, with D maybe TRBD2 (6 bases). Looked up from germline, CDR1 is MNHNS and CDR2 is SASEGT. The CDR3 has 12 amino acids. The germline V and J ends were trimmed by 6 bases and 2 bases, with 7 bases remaining between them. CDR3 protein: CASRRGQETQYF. The CDR3 DNA reads TGTGCCAGCAGGCGGGGACAAGAGACCCAGTACTTC.

The chain uses TRBV2 and TRBJ2-5; D is possibly TRBD2 (6 bases). The CDR3 covers 12 residues. Trimming removed 5 bases from V and 9 bases from J, with 13 bases in between. In germline, CDR1 is SNHLY, CDR2 FYNNEI. In DNA form, the CDR3 reads TGTGCCAGCAGTAAAGAACGCGGGGCCCAGTACTTC. This translates into CASSKERGAQYF.

V is TRBV28 and J is TRBJ2-6, with D possibly TRBD1 on 5 matching bases. V was shortened by 3 bases and J by 0 bases, with 15 bases between the two germline ends. The germline gives CDR1 MDHEN, CDR2 SYDVKM. This CDR3 spans 18 amino acids. For the CDR3, the DNA is TGTGCCAGCAGTTTCTCGTTTGGGGCGACCTCTGGGGCCAACGTCCTGACTTTC. Translation: CASSFSFGATSGANVLTF.

The chain links TRBV5-4 to TRBJ2-7; TRBD1 matches 9 bases. V lost 4 bases to trimming and J lost 2 bases; unmatched junction nucleotides: 1. Germline V CDR1 and CDR2: SGHNT, YYREEE (reference sequence). This CDR3 has 13 residues. The CDR3 loop reads CASSRQGAYEQYF. The DNA of the CDR3 is TGTGCCAGCAGCAGACAGGGGGCCTACGAGCAGTACTTC.